Here is one T cell receptor (beta chain) with its context. The data were obtained in a study of shared clonotypes between healthy human individuals. Study at large: Each donor had three CD4 naive, three CD4 memory, two CD8 naive and one CD8 memory plate.

The V gene lost 6 bases and the J gene lost 0 bases, with 12 bases spanning the gap. The CDR3 is 15 residues long. CDR1 and CDR2 from the germline V gene are MDHEN and SYDVKM. Donors, healthy HIV-negative adults, lacked recent acute infections or vaccinations. Samples underwent the assay at deep level. The repertoire was sequenced with immunoSEQ multiplex PCR; TCRdb's copy has only in-frame clones and lacks some. Of roughly 2.2 million clones in the sample, 90% to 95% were seen once. This TCR derives from a man younger than 35 in good health. Some clones in this sample may be carry-over from other donors' samples. This sequence joins TRBV28 and TRBJ1-5; no firm D call. Material: naive CD4+ T cells from PBMCs. Subset noted: CD45RA+ positively selected. The DNA of the CDR3 is TGTGCCAGCAGGATTTTCATGTATAGCAATCAGCCCCAGCATTTT. Encoded protein: CASRIFMYSNQPQHF.